This T cell receptor (beta chain) was profiled in a study of T cell responses to AZD1222 COVID-19 vaccine (dated by TCRdb to about 2021). With regard to the full study: AZD1222 recipients given second doses at about 4 weeks or at about 12 weeks were pooled, since spike-specific TCR depth and breadth were not found to differ between the two schedules. A total of 233 trial participants underwent TCR sequencing, of whom 207 received two doses of AZD1222 and about 26 received two doses of the MenACWY control vaccine. Trial participants were enrolled by age into 18-55, 56-69 and 70-plus year subgroups, with approximately 160, 26 and 62 TCR-sequenced participants respectively.

Remarks on this clone: No cognate antigen has been identified for it. Base qualities are not provided; no much larger clone lies one nucleotide away.

The CDR3 regions of human TCRbeta chains were analyzed by immunosequencing. On the authors' methods: Repertoire TCRs were checked for matches against a reference library of SARS-CoV-2-specific TCRs that had been generated using the MIRA antigen-specificity platform. Breadth was defined as the fraction of unique TCRs that were SARS-CoV-2-associated. Depth was defined as the fraction of total T cells that were SARS-CoV-2-associated. Using the MIRA data, each spike-specific TCR was assigned both to the spike region to which the TCR was reactive and to a CD4 or CD8 class. Log10-transformed breadth and depth values were compared by one-way ANOVA with Sidak's multiple comparisons tests. Not all clones reach the TCRdb copy of this immuneACCESS table, which keeps in-frame sequences only. Checked studies attribute under half of the gap to unresolved V genes and leave the rest unexplained. From that table come the V and J calls and clone size; the DNA was used to work out D and trimming. A total of under 130,000 clones appear in this sample, 80% to 90% of them only once. More than 20% of the sample rests with the top ten.

The cysteine opens and the phenylalanine closes a CDR3 of 15 amino acids. Only the CDR3 part of the read is kept: 45 bases, read in frame from the first base. The V end loses 0 bases and the J end loses 5 bases, and a stretch of 11 bases separates them. Looking up the germline V gene (reference sequence) yields CDR1 LGHDT and CDR2 YNNKEL. The time point label, read with the paper, signifies: baseline before first vaccination. Vaccinee samples came from UK trials COV001 and COV002, including a single-blind randomized controlled phase 2/3 trial of AZD1222 (ChAdOx1 nCoV-19) in healthy adults. For TCRbeta chain sequencing, PBMC samples were collected from trial participants at day 0 and at day 28 after the second dose. What the work shows at the level of the full study, not this receptor alone: Only six AZD1222 recipients were SARS-CoV-2 seropositive at baseline, limiting conclusions about previously exposed vaccinees. Epitopes outside the regions mutated in the B.1.351 and B.1.1.7 variants were reportedly recognized by nearly half of the unique spike-specific TCRs. Participants were mostly white British, with more females than males. The authors suggested clonal diversity may have been underestimated. The 56-69-year group was small, and its depth increase did not reach significance, likely because of low power. After two AZD1222 doses, spike-specific TCR breadth and depth were significantly higher than at day 0 and than in MenACWY recipients. CD4 TCRs associated with the vaccine covered the entire spike protein, and the dominant responses were in regions 160-218 and 743-854. No day 14 peak-response samples were available, so repertoires were characterized only after the peak T cell response.

Sequenced here: peripheral blood, sampled on day 0 of AZD1222 vaccination. The rearranged chain carries TRBV3-1 (or the pseudogene TRBV3-2) and TRBJ1-5; TRBD1 could be the D gene, as 5 bases match. The sequence came from an adult in good health. The nucleotide sequence is TGTGCCAGCAGCCAAGAGGCAGGGAGCGATCAGCCCCAGCATTTT. It translates to CASSQEAGSDQPQHF.